This TCR beta chain was captured by sequencing in a study of T cell responses to AZD1222 COVID-19 vaccine. General study results and limits: Baseline seropositivity occurred in only a handful of AZD1222 recipients. Reportedly, close to half of spike-specific TCRs are directed against unmutated variant regions. Repertoires in all cases were sampled only once the peak T cell response had passed.

Assay: immunoSEQ multiplex PCR; the TCRdb copy retains only in-frame clones and omits some. The table records more than 95,000 clones, around nine tenths of them present only once. This clone was detected only once. What it binds is not known. Germline V gene data show CDR1 as SGHRS and CDR2 as YFSETQ. Trimming removed 0 bases from V and 4 bases from J, with 3 bases in between. CDR3 length equals 12 residues. The sequencing here drew on peripheral blood, taken on day 0 of MenACWY control vaccination. This chain connects TRBV5-1 to TRBJ2-3; D uncertain. The receptor was isolated from an adult in good health. CDR3: CASSLVADTQYF. CDR3 in DNA: TGCGCCAGCAGCTTGGTGGCAGATACGCAGTATTTT.